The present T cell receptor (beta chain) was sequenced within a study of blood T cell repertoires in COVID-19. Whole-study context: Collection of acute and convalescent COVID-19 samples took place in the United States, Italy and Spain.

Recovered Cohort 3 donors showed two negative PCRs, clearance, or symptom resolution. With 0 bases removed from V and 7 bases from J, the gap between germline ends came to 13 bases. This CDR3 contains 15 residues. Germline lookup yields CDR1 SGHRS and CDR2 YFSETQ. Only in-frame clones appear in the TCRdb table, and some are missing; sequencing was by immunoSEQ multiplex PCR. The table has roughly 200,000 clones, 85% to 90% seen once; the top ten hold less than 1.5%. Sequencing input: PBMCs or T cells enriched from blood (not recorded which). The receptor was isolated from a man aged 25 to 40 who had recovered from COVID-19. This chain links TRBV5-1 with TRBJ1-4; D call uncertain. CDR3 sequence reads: CASSLAVSGGEKLFF. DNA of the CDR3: TGCGCCAGCAGCTTGGCCGTCTCCGGCGGTGAAAAACTGTTTTTT.